This is a list of T cell receptor beta chains from one sample in a study of cytomegalovirus exposure and HLA in healthy donors. Clones were sequenced by immunoSEQ multiplex PCR, and TCRdb holds only the in-frame ones, with some missing. This sample yields roughly 100,000 clones, of which approximately 76% are seen a single time; about 2% belongs to the top ten. What was sequenced was PBMCs. The source is a man aged 40-50 years in good health and CMV-seronegative. CDR3s include the opening cysteine and the closing phenylalanine or tryptophan. Fields, in order: D gene, V gene, CDR3 protein. The D gene is left open where the match is weak.

d_call: -
v_call: TRBV7-2
cdr3_aa: CASSLYRDTFEAFF

d_call: -
v_call: TRBV28
cdr3_aa: CASSLIYDRAYGYTF

d_call: TRBD1
v_call: TRBV11-3
cdr3_aa: CASSRGQGGQETQYF

d_call: TRBD2
v_call: TRBV19
cdr3_aa: CASSIVLAGGNEQFF

d_call: -
v_call: TRBV19
cdr3_aa: CASSMEADTQYF

d_call: TRBD2
v_call: TRBV30
cdr3_aa: CAWSGGAGTSGVAQETQYF

d_call: TRBD1
v_call: TRBV12-5
cdr3_aa: CASGLVPRGIKNIQYF

d_call: -
v_call: TRBV5-1
cdr3_aa: CASSSISGAYEQYF

d_call: -
v_call: TRBV19
cdr3_aa: CASSSTNKETQYF

d_call: TRBD1
v_call: TRBV9
cdr3_aa: CASSVGEDRVNTEAFF

d_call: TRBD1
v_call: TRBV18
cdr3_aa: CASSPDRGHQDTQYF

d_call: TRBD1
v_call: TRBV30
cdr3_aa: CAWSRDRRNEKLFF

d_call: TRBD2
v_call: TRBV14
cdr3_aa: CASSLSGGRTDTQYF

d_call: -
v_call: TRBV7-8
cdr3_aa: CASSLAGAGGLAKNIQYF

d_call: -
v_call: TRBV4-1
cdr3_aa: CASSVWVGGSYNEQFF

d_call: -
v_call: TRBV7-2
cdr3_aa: CASSSGLSRETQYF

d_call: TRBD2
v_call: TRBV28
cdr3_aa: CASSLVGLAAITGVNEQFF

d_call: -
v_call: TRBV29-1
cdr3_aa: CSVVEGSHYGYTF

d_call: -
v_call: TRBV19
cdr3_aa: CASSPRGEVYEQYF

d_call: -
v_call: TRBV11-2
cdr3_aa: CASSLILGGIPYEQYF

d_call: -
v_call: TRBV5-1
cdr3_aa: CASSLESGRAAVNQPQHF

d_call: TRBD2
v_call: TRBV10-3
cdr3_aa: CAISEGRGDSFF

d_call: TRBD1
v_call: TRBV5-4
cdr3_aa: CASGLTGTGSYEQYF

d_call: -
v_call: TRBV10-1
cdr3_aa: CASTLGLNEKLFF

d_call: TRBD2
v_call: TRBV4-2
cdr3_aa: CASSPGGGSYEQYF

d_call: TRBD2
v_call: TRBV27
cdr3_aa: CASSSSGLAGNHNEQFF

d_call: -
v_call: TRBV5-1
cdr3_aa: CASSHPDSPNTEAFF

d_call: -
v_call: TRBV4-3
cdr3_aa: CASSQEVGGSGANVLTF

d_call: TRBD1
v_call: TRBV29-1
cdr3_aa: CSVGTGGQETQYF

d_call: TRBD1
v_call: TRBV29-1
cdr3_aa: CSVQTTGYDGYTF

d_call: -
v_call: TRBV11-3
cdr3_aa: CASSLSGSGTGELFF

d_call: TRBD1
v_call: TRBV7-7
cdr3_aa: CASSLQGASEQYF

d_call: -
v_call: TRBV21-1
cdr3_aa: CASSTGAGGNRYEQYF